The 15 T cell receptor beta chains given below trace back to one sample, sequenced in a study of spatial heterogeneity in lung cancer. Study observations and caveats: Counts of expanded intratumoral alpha and beta TCRs tracked tumor mutation counts.

Time point: sample taken at primary tumor resection. Their cognate antigens are unknown. TCRdb reprocessed the 5' RACE reads via MiXCR and lists one record per CDR3 protein. The sample carries about 11,000 distinct CDR3 sequences, about 12% recorded once. The sample in question was lung tumor tissue, obtained at surgery. Receptors were obtained from a female donor with early-stage non-small cell lung cancer.

This clonotype appeared many times. The rearrangement uses TRBV7-7 and TRBJ2-7, with a weak D call TRBD1 (6 bases). The CDR3 runs to 13 residues. Germline V CDR1 and CDR2: SSHAT, FNYEAQ (reference sequence). Between the trimmed V and J ends, which lost 4 bases and 6 bases, there was a span of 13 bases. For the CDR3, the DNA is TGTGCCAGCAGCTCTTTTCCAGGGGTCGAGCAGTACTTC. It codes for CASSSFPGVEQYF.

This clonotype appeared once. CDR3 nucleotides: TGTGCCAGCTCGCCCGGACTGATCACTGAAGCTTTCTTT. Amino acid sequence: CASSPGLITEAFF. This chain joins TRBV18 and TRBJ1-1; D is unclear. This CDR3 contains 13 residues. The V and J ends lost 6 bases and 4 bases respectively, with 12 bases between them. The germline gives CDR1 KGHSH, CDR2 LQKENI.

This clonotype was detected many times. This chain connects TRBV11-2 to TRBJ2-7; 10 bases map to TRBD2. The CDR3 contains 15 residues. Germline CDR1 reads SGHAT; CDR2 reads FQNNGV. V gave up 5 bases and J gave up 3 bases; unmatched junction bases: 7. CDR3 nucleotides: TGTGCCAGCAGCCAGATGCTAGCGGGAGACTACGAGCAGTACTTC. Translated, it gives CASSQMLAGDYEQYF.

The chain has TRBV7-8 and TRBJ1-2; maybe TRBD1 (5 bases). The V end was cut by 5 bases, the J end by 7 bases, with 17 bases between. This CDR3 has 14 amino acids. Per the germline V gene, CDR1 is SGHVS and CDR2 is FQNEAQ. CDR3 region: CASSPLAGSAGYTF. The CDR3 bases are TGTGCCAGCAGCCCCCTCGCAGGGTCAGCTGGCTACACCTTC.

The chain uses TRBV7-2 and TRBJ2-3, with TRBD2 matching over 9 bases. Germline V gives CDR1 SGHTA, CDR2 FQGNSA. The CDR3 has 16 amino acids. The J segment lost 5 bases and the V segment lost 5 bases, leaving 11 bases of the junction unmatched. The CDR3 DNA is TGTGCCAGCAGCCTGCGGGCGGGAGGGCGAGGAGATACGCAGTATTTT. Encoded protein: CASSLRAGGRGDTQYF.

This sequence joins TRBV7-2 and TRBJ1-2; the D is unclear. V was trimmed by 5 bases and J by 0 bases, leaving 7 bases between them. The germline CDR1 and CDR2 sequences are SGHTA and FQGNSA. The CDR3 sequence is 13 residues long. CDR3 DNA: TGTGCCAGCAGCGGGCCTACTAACTATGGCTACACCTTC. Translated: CASSGPTNYGYTF.

CDR3 sequence reads: CASSLGLGTVATEAFF. CDR3 in DNA: TGTGCCAGCAGCTTGGGTCTTGGGACAGTCGCCACTGAAGCTTTCTTT. This sequence joins TRBV5-6 and TRBJ1-1, with 7 bases identical to TRBD1. V lost 0 bases to trimming and J lost 4 bases; unmatched junction nucleotides: 9. Germline CDR1 SGHDT, CDR2 YYEEEE. The CDR3 consists of 16 residues.

This clonotype was counted at least ten times. The genes are TRBV12-3 or TRBV12-4 and TRBJ2-5; possible D gene TRBD2, 5 bases. Deletions cut 5 bases from V and 2 bases from J, with 12 bases between. This CDR3 is built from 14 residues. The CDR3 sequence: CASSHTRGQETQYF. In DNA form, the CDR3 reads TGTGCCAGCAGTCATACCCGGGGACAAGAGACCCAGTACTTC.

This clonotype was recorded at least ten times. The chain employs TRBV6-1 and TRBJ1-5; no reliable D call. Germline assignment: CDR1 MNHNS and CDR2 SASEGT. Trimming left V 4 bases short and J 3 bases short, with 10 bases between. The CDR3 has 14 residues. CDR3 region: CASSAGSINQPQHF. CDR3 DNA sequence: TGTGCCAGCAGTGCCGGCTCTATCAATCAGCCCCAGCATTTT.

This clonotype has ten or more counts. The genes are TRBV12-3 or TRBV12-4 and TRBJ2-6, with 8 bases aligning to TRBD2. J was trimmed by 4 bases and V by 7 bases; bases with no gene match: 9. The CDR3 consists of 16 residues. Written as DNA, the CDR3 is TGTGCCAGCACCAAAACCGGGGGGGCCGGGGCCAACGTCCTGACTTTC. It specifies CASTKTGGAGANVLTF.

Many counts were recorded for this clonotype. The CDR3 bases are TGTGCCAGCAGTTTGCAGGGCAAAGGAGGTGGCTACACCTTC. Amino acid sequence: CASSLQGKGGGYTF. The chain couples TRBV12-3 or TRBV12-4 to TRBJ1-2, with D tentatively TRBD1 (5 bases). V shed 3 bases and J shed 7 bases, with 15 bases lying between them. This CDR3 spans 14 amino acids.

This clonotype turned up a few times. V gene TRBV6-6 combines with J gene TRBJ2-7; D unresolved. CDR3 length equals 12 residues. Per the germline V gene, CDR1 is MNHNY and CDR2 is SVGAGI (reference sequence). With 3 bases removed from V and 7 bases from J, the gap between germline ends came to 10 bases. CDR3 protein: CASSYAQEEQYF. In nucleotides, the CDR3 is TGTGCCAGCAGTTATGCTCAGGAAGAGCAGTACTTC.

This clonotype appeared many times. The rearrangement links TRBV7-9 to TRBJ1-2; 8 bases match TRBD1. This CDR3 comprises 13 residues. With 1 base clipped from V and 6 bases from J, the junction kept 1 base outside the gene matches. Germline CDR1 is SEHNR and CDR2 is FQNEAQ (reference sequence). The CDR3 DNA reads as TGTGCCAGCAGCTTAGAACAGGGGGATGGCTACACCTTC. It yields the protein CASSLEQGDGYTF.

The table lists this clonotype with many counts. The J gene is TRBJ2-5, the V gene TRBV7-9; D is uncertain. V dropped 5 bases and J dropped 6 bases, with 10 bases sitting between them. The CDR3 loop spans 12 amino acids. Germline assignment: CDR1 SEHNR and CDR2 FQNEAQ (reference sequence). This CDR3 is CASSPPAKTQYF. The CDR3 region has the DNA TGTGCCAGCAGCCCACCCGCCAAGACCCAGTACTTC.

This clonotype was observed a few times. A much larger clone lies one base from this, so it may be a read error. V gene TRBV6-5 combines with J gene TRBJ1-4; D remains ambiguous. The CDR3 length is 14 residues. Per the germline V gene, CDR1 is MNHEY and CDR2 is SVGAGI. This CDR3 is CAGSYRNTNEKLFF. The CDR3 DNA follows: TGTGCCGGCAGTTACCGTAATACTAATGAAAAACTGTTTTTT.